This entry is about one TCR beta chain. Antigen unknown. The data derive from a study of monozygotic twins with inflammatory bowel disease. Whole-study findings and limits: By inverse Simpson index, TCRbeta diversity was lower in IBD patients than in healthy co-twins. The authors could not tell different T cell subtypes apart.

This CDR3 has 14 residues. Germline loops: CDR1 ENHRY, CDR2 SYGVKD. The cDNA of both the TCRalpha and TCRbeta chains was subjected to two nested PCRs of about 15 and 9 cycles. With the 5' RACE reads reprocessed, TCRdb shows one record per CDR3 protein and no DNA. The sample includes more than 75,000 distinct CDR3 sequences. The receptor's source is a human donor with ulcerative colitis or Crohn's disease, or a healthy co-twin of an affected twin (not recorded which). The specimen sequenced was blood. The genes are TRBV10-3 and TRBJ2-7; TCRdb's D call, TRBD1, is unchecked because there is no DNA. The CDR3 loop is CAISRDRGFYEQYF.